This T cell receptor (beta chain) was identified in a study of response to subunit inactivated influenza vaccine. This clonotype was recorded once. Germline V CDR1 and CDR2: SGHRS, YFSETQ. The CDR3 is made up of 14 amino acids. V was clipped by 2 bases and J by 7 bases, with 13 bases between them. TCRdb re-called the RT-PCR reads with MiXCR, one entry per CDR3 protein. The data contain more than 550,000 distinct CDR3 sequences, over 9% of them singletons. The sample also formed part of further work on T cells expressing NK-cell markers. As reported in that work: 5'RACE template switching with UMIs generated TCR beta cDNA. Sorted CD3+CD56-NKG2C+, CD3+CD56+NKG2C+ and CD3+CD56+NKG2C- T cells supplied the TCR beta repertoires. Dominant NKG2C+ clonotypes in over 5 donors made up roughly 1.0-7.0% of CD8+ T cells. The study did not resolve the HCMV specificity of expanded NKG2C+ T cell clones.

The source is a man in his fifties who received an inactivated influenza vaccine. The sample consisted of PBMCs from blood, taken on the day of vaccination. V gene TRBV5-1 combines with J gene TRBJ2-1, with D possibly being TRBD2 (6 bases). The CDR3 DNA reads as TGCGCCAGCAGCTTAAGCGCTCGGGGGAATGAGCAGTTCTTC. Protein product: CASSLSARGNEQFF.